Each of the 15 T cell receptor beta chains below was sequenced from the same sample in a study of blood T cell repertoires in COVID-19. Profiling relied on immunoSEQ multiplex PCR, and the TCRdb table lists in-frame clones only, not all of them. The top ten hold less than 11% of the sample, which has roughly 82,000 clones, roughly 82% seen once. The sequencing sample was made of peripheral blood. The source is a man in his sixties with acute or convalescent COVID-19.

V and J are TRBV4-3 and TRBJ2-1, with D perhaps matching TRBD1 (5 bases). The CDR3 loop spans 17 amino acids. Germline V CDR1 and CDR2: LGHNA, YSLEER. V was trimmed by 0 bases and J by 4 bases, leaving 16 bases between them. The CDR3 nucleotides read TGCGCCAGCAGCCAAGAGGCAGTTAGGGGTTTTTACAATGAGCAGTTCTTC. It encodes CASSQEAVRGFYNEQFF.

The chain employs TRBV28 and TRBJ1-5, with 9 positions matching TRBD1. This CDR3 spans 15 amino acids. Germline values: CDR1 MDHEN, CDR2 SYDVKM. The V gene end was trimmed by 6 bases and the J gene end by 5 bases; junction bases not matched to a gene: 8. This CDR3 reads CASRTLGTGYQPQHF. Here the CDR3 DNA reads TGTGCCAGCAGAACGCTTGGGACAGGGTATCAGCCCCAGCATTTT.

This clone was counted a single time. J is TRBJ1-6 and V is TRBV7-9, with D possibly being TRBD1 (6 bases). CDR3 length: 14 residues. Germline V gene data show CDR1 as SEHNR and CDR2 as FQNEAQ (reference sequence). V gave up 8 bases and J gave up 8 bases, with 16 bases separating them. CDR3 residues: CASSPDSSYSPLHF. In DNA form, the CDR3 reads TGTGCCAGCTCCCCGGACAGTTCTTATTCACCCCTCCACTTT. The variable domain in full, with the rest retrieved from reference TRBV7-9 and TRBJ1-6, is DTGVSQNPRHKITKRGQNVTFRCDPISEHNRLYWYRQTLGQGPEFLTYFQNEAQLEKSRLLSDRFSAERPKGSFSTLEIQRTEQGDSAMYLCASSPDSSYSPLHFGNGTRLTVT.

The CDR3: CASTSEGNYGYTF. As DNA, the CDR3 is TGTGCCAGCACCTCGGAGGGAAACTATGGCTACACCTTC. The genes are TRBV5-4 and TRBJ1-2; D gene ambiguous. Trimming took off 6 bases at V and 2 bases at J, with 11 bases between the two ends. The germline CDR1 and CDR2 sequences are SGHNT and YYREEE (reference sequence). CDR3 length: 13 amino acids.

This chain links TRBV11-3 with TRBJ2-1; TRBD2 matches at 8 bases. There are 15 residues in the CDR3. V lost 5 bases to trimming and J lost 6 bases; unmatched junction nucleotides: 9. In germline, CDR1 is SGHNT, CDR2 YENEEA. CDR3 amino acids: CASSRGLAVSNEQFF. In DNA, the CDR3 is TGTGCCAGCAGCCGCGGACTAGCAGTCTCCAATGAGCAGTTCTTC.

As for this clone: The sample contains more than one DNA sequence encoding this CDR3. V gene TRBV6-2 or TRBV6-3 combines with J gene TRBJ2-7; D unresolved. This CDR3 spans 11 amino acids. V dropped 6 bases and J dropped 5 bases, with 8 bases sitting between them. The germline CDR1 and CDR2 sequences are MNHEY and SVGEGT. CDR3 residues: CASSPHHEQYF. CDR3 bases: TGTGCCAGCAGCCCACATCACGAGCAGTACTTC.

This clone was found once. The V and J genes are TRBV30 and TRBJ2-3; maybe TRBD2 (7 bases). The CDR3 has 12 amino acids. Germline loops: CDR1 GTSNPN, CDR2 SVGIG (reference sequence). V was cut by 5 bases and J by 4 bases, with 10 bases left in between. The CDR3 sequence: CAWDGGPDTQYF. The CDR3 nucleotides read TGTGCCTGGGACGGGGGGCCAGATACGCAGTATTTT.

The rearrangement links TRBV6-5 to TRBJ1-1, with a tentative D call TRBD1 (5 bases). The V end lost 5 bases, the J end lost 3 bases, and 13 bases lay between the germline ends. Germline-derived CDR1 and CDR2 are MNHEY and SVGAGI. The CDR3 is 14 residues long. CDR3 loop: CASSTQGFDTEAFF. CDR3 DNA: TGTGCCAGCAGTACTCAGGGATTCGACACTGAAGCTTTCTTT.

V usage is TRBV5-8 and J usage is TRBJ2-2; D not certain. The V and J ends lost 5 bases and 1 base respectively, with 12 bases between them. Per the germline V gene, CDR1 is SGHTS and CDR2 is YDEGEE. This CDR3 is 15 amino acids long. The CDR3 reads CASSGQAMNTGELFF. DNA for the CDR3: TGTGCCAGCAGTGGTCAGGCAATGAACACCGGGGAGCTGTTTTTT.

The rearrangement joins TRBV5-1 to TRBJ2-2; 9 bases agree with TRBD2. CDR3 length equals 15 residues. Per the germline V gene, CDR1 is SGHRS and CDR2 is YFSETQ. V lost 1 base and J lost 5; bases outside the gene matches: 3. The CDR3 nucleotides are TGCGCCAGCAGCTTGAACCTAGCGGGGACCGGGGAGCTGTTTTTT. The encoded protein is CASSLNLAGTGELFF.

This clone was seen once. The rearrangement links TRBV28 to TRBJ2-3; tentatively, D is TRBD1 (5 bases). The CDR3 totals 14 residues. The germline V and J ends were trimmed by 3 bases and 3 bases, with 10 bases remaining between them. The germline V gene has CDR1 MDHEN and CDR2 SYDVKM. The CDR3 nucleotides are TGTGCCAGCAGTTTTGGCAGGGCGACAGATACGCAGTATTTT. Translation gives CASSFGRATDTQYF.

This sequence joins TRBV3-1 (or the pseudogene TRBV3-2) and TRBJ2-2, with TRBD2 matching over 7 bases. The trim removed 1 base at V and 3 bases at J, leaving 8 bases unmatched. Germline loops: CDR1 LGHDT, CDR2 YNNKEL (reference sequence). CDR3 length equals 17 residues. CDR3 loop: CASSQGEGGSDTGELFF. The CDR3 DNA is TGTGCCAGCAGCCAAGGGGAGGGAGGGTCCGACACCGGGGAGCTGTTTTTT.

V and J are TRBV4-1 and TRBJ2-4, with D possibly matching TRBD2 (7 bases). V lost 0 bases and J lost 8, with 14 bases in between. The CDR3 spans 15 residues. CDR1 is MGHRA and CDR2 is YSYEKL in the germline V gene. CDR3 DNA: TGCGCCAGCAGCCAAGATGGCGGGGGCAGGGACATTCAGTACTTC. It codes for CASSQDGGGRDIQYF.

CDR3 DNA sequence: TGTGCCAGCCTTGGGGGGGAGTACGAGCCCCAGCATTTT. Amino acid sequence: CASLGGEYEPQHF. V usage is TRBV6-6 and J usage is TRBJ1-5; a possible D gene is TRBD1 (5 bases). Trimming cost V 8 bases and J 8 bases, with 16 bases left between them. Germline CDR1 MNHNY, CDR2 SVGAGI (reference sequence). The CDR3 contains 13 residues.

This chain uses TRBV25-1 with TRBJ2-1; TRBD2 matches at 11 bases. Germline CDR1 reads MGHDK; CDR2 reads SYGVNS. This CDR3 has 12 amino acids. The trim removed 2 bases at V and 16 bases at J, leaving 4 bases unmatched. The CDR3 sequence: CASSETSGSKFF. CDR3 DNA sequence: TGTGCCAGCAGTGAAACTAGCGGGAGTAAATTCTTC.